The clone carrying this T cell receptor beta chain appeared a single time. Its antigen is unidentified. Deletions cut 5 bases from V and 3 bases from J, with 10 bases between. Per the germline V gene, CDR1 is PRHDT and CDR2 is FYEKMQ (reference sequence). The CDR3 has 13 amino acids. This specimen comes from a study of cytomegalovirus exposure and HLA in healthy donors. The study sampled nominally healthy donors, though unrecorded immune exposures were likely. The PCR ran on 60 Vbeta and 13 Jbeta primers. This table comes from immunoSEQ multiplex PCR, and its TCRdb copy is limited to in-frame clones, with some not included. The data hold over 100,000 clones, with approximately 70% observed a single time. Regarding the study as a whole: Per a prior analysis, the majority of TCR beta V segments were productive roughly 90% or roughly 30% of the time. Usually a TCR sequence was rare, but some public TCRs were found in many donors. The listing of roughly 160 TCR beta chains classed them as cytomegalovirus-associated.

Sequencing was carried out using PBMCs. The receptor was derived from a woman in her 30s in good health and CMV-seronegative. This chain uses TRBV13 with TRBJ2-5, with D maybe TRBD2 (5 bases). The DNA of the CDR3 is TGTGCCAGCAGCACCGGACTGGAAGAGACCCAGTACTTC. Translated, it gives CASSTGLEETQYF.